The following is a T cell receptor (beta chain) sequence with its context. The data were taken from a study of T cell clones after liver transplantation. For the study at large: Pre-transplant mixed lymphocyte reactions yielded third-party-reactive TCRbeta sequences as comparators for graft-donor-reactive sequences. Tolerance: complete withdrawal held at least one year, liver enzymes staying within twice normal.

Profiling relied on immunoSEQ multiplex PCR, and the TCRdb table lists in-frame clones only, not all of them. The data hold tens of thousands of clones, with about 84% observed a single time. Unstimulated PBMCs were sorted into CD3+CD4+ and CD3+CD8+ populations. This specimen was CD4+ T cells from blood, taken just over 45 months after liver transplant. The receptor's source is a human patient who received a liver transplant. Some T cells may be graft donor cells.

CDR3 bases: TGTGCCAGCACCCCGACAGGAGTCACTGAAGCTTTCTTT. This codes for CASTPTGVTEAFF. V and J are TRBV6-5 and TRBJ1-1; D is perhaps TRBD1 (6 bases). The ends were cut back, 7 bases at V and 4 bases at J, with 13 bases in the middle. CDR1 is MNHEY and CDR2 is SVGAGI in the germline V gene. The CDR3 spans 13 residues.